The clone carrying this T cell receptor beta chain was found many times. No antigen is known for it. The sequenced patients had an expansion of CD8+CD57+ cells seen by flow cytometry. Patients were untreated when blood was sampled. There are 12 residues in the CDR3. Germline assignment: CDR1 SGDLS and CDR2 YYNGEE. V was cut by 5 bases and J by 9 bases, with 12 bases left in between. The sample comes from a study of CD8+CD57+ T cells in acquired aplastic anemia. Study-wide background: An average of around 3.5 ug of DNA was obtained from sorted CD4+ and CD8+ cells.

CDR3 and TCR beta VDJ profiling relied on genomic DNA as the template. TCRdb independently ran MiXCR on the reads; one entry per CDR3 protein. The sample lists about 40,000 distinct CDR3 sequences; over 55% were seen once. Study conclusions and caveats: Levels of CD8+ Simpson's diversity were not significantly distinct in patients versus controls.

This receptor was taken from a human donor with aplastic anemia. The genes are TRBV9 and TRBJ2-1; D call uncertain. Sequencing was performed on sorted CD4+, CD8+, or CD8+CD57+ T cells (not recorded which) from PBMCs. CDR3 sequence reads: CASSQSPFEQFF. CDR3 coding DNA: TGTGCCAGCAGTCAGAGCCCTTTTGAGCAGTTCTTC.